These 18 T cell receptor beta chains share one sample of origin, sequenced in a study of T cell repertoires in cytomegalovirus infection. TCRdb itself ran the reads through MiXCR, one entry per CDR3 protein. Altogether 370,000 or so distinct CDR3 sequences are present, about 35% being singletons, with the ten largest covering 13%. What these receptors recognize is not known. This material consisted of cultured PBMCs, taken from culture after CMV antigen stimulation. The receptors shown here come from a human donor in good health (CMV status not recorded). Some clones in this sample may be carry-over from other donors' samples.

This clonotype was recorded a few times. This chain uses TRBV20-1 with TRBJ1-4, with D maybe TRBD1 (5 bases). Germline lookup yields CDR1 DFQATT and CDR2 SNEGSKA (reference sequence). The CDR3 has 13 amino acids. Trimming removed 5 bases from V and 4 bases from J, with 11 bases in between. CDR3 sequence reads: CSASRQSNEKLFF. The CDR3 bases are TGCAGTGCTTCCCGACAGAGTAATGAAAAACTGTTTTTT.

The J gene is TRBJ2-1, the V gene TRBV4-1; weak D call: TRBD2 (6 bases). The CDR3 consists of 14 residues. CDR1 and CDR2 from the germline V gene are MGHRA and YSYEKL. Trimming shortened V by 1 base and J by 9 bases, and 13 bases separated the two germline ends. DNA for the CDR3: TGCGCCAGCAGCCAAGCACTAGCTAGGGGTGAGCAGTTCTTC. Encoded protein: CASSQALARGEQFF.

There are a few counts of this clonotype. The chain is built from TRBV7-8 and TRBJ2-7; 13 nucleotides agree with TRBD2. The J segment lost 3 bases and the V segment lost 0 bases, leaving 8 bases of the junction unmatched. Germline CDR1 SGHVS, CDR2 FQNEAQ. The length of the CDR3 is 18 residues. The chain's CDR3 is CASSLALDGLAGVYEQYF. The CDR3 DNA follows: TGTGCCAGCAGCTTAGCGCTCGACGGACTAGCGGGAGTCTACGAGCAGTACTTC.

CDR3 loop: CASSFQGPSGNTIYF. DNA for the CDR3: TGTGCCAGCAGCTTCCAGGGGCCCTCTGGAAACACCATATATTTT. V usage is TRBV5-6 and J usage is TRBJ1-3; tentative D call: TRBD1 (6 bases). The CDR3 is made up of 15 amino acids. The germline V gene has CDR1 SGHDT and CDR2 YYEEEE. Trimming shortened V by 2 bases and J by 0 bases, and 9 bases separated the two germline ends.

In its sample, this clonotype was seen a few times. V gene TRBV7-6 combines with J gene TRBJ2-3, with D tentatively TRBD2 (6 bases). V lost 1 base to trimming and J lost 2 bases, with 10 bases between them. The CDR3 sequence is 15 residues long. Per the germline V gene, CDR1 is SGHVS and CDR2 is FNYEAQ. DNA for the CDR3: TGTGCCAGCAGCTTAGAGCGGGTATTCACAGATACGCAGTATTTT. Its protein is CASSLERVFTDTQYF.

This clonotype was seen a handful of times. The chain joins TRBV6-6 to TRBJ2-1; D is ambiguous. The germline V and J ends were trimmed by 2 bases and 0 bases, with 14 bases remaining between them. The CDR3 length is 17 residues. Germline lookup yields CDR1 MNHNY and CDR2 SVGAGI (reference sequence). In DNA, the CDR3 is TGTGCCAGCAGTTACCCGATCGGCGGAAGCTCCTACAATGAGCAGTTCTTC. Amino acid sequence: CASSYPIGGSSYNEQFF.

This clonotype occurred a few times. The chain is built from TRBV4-3 and TRBJ2-2, with 12 bases identical to TRBD2. The CDR3 has 17 residues. CDR1 is LGHNA and CDR2 is YSLEER in the germline V gene. The V gene end was trimmed by 4 bases and the J gene end by 5 bases; junction bases not matched to a gene: 8. In nucleotides, the CDR3 is TGCGCCAGCAGCCGGGTACTAGCGGGAGGACTTACCGGGGAGCTGTTTTTT. It specifies CASSRVLAGGLTGELFF.

The V and J genes are TRBV23-1 and TRBJ1-5; D is uncertain. TRBV23-1 is treated as an ORF (open reading frame) with a function not yet certain. There are 16 residues in the CDR3. The V end lost 1 base, the J end lost 0 bases, and 10 bases lay between the germline ends. The CDR3 DNA reads as TGCGCCAGCAGTCAATACCCCTACTATAGCAATCAGCCCCAGCATTTT. Its protein product is CASSQYPYYSNQPQHF.

This clonotype was counted ten times or more. V gene TRBV6-5 combines with J gene TRBJ1-5; D possibly corresponds to TRBD1 (6 bases). CDR1 MNHEY and CDR2 SVGAGI come from the germline V gene. Trimming left V 0 bases short and J 1 base short, with 10 bases between. The CDR3 runs to 16 residues. This CDR3 is CASSYSGQGSNQPQHF. DNA for the CDR3: TGTGCCAGCAGTTACTCGGGCCAGGGGAGCAATCAGCCCCAGCATTTT.

The J gene is TRBJ1-1, the V gene TRBV20-1; D is unresolved. Trimming took off 5 bases at V and 3 bases at J, with 13 bases between the two ends. Per germline, CDR1 DFQATT and CDR2 SNEGSKA (reference sequence). CDR3 length: 13 amino acids. The CDR3 bases are TGCAGTGCTCGACACTTCGGGGACACTGAAGCTTTCTTT. Protein product: CSARHFGDTEAFF.

There are a few counts of this clonotype. The chain recombines TRBV10-3 with TRBJ2-7, with 8 bases lining up with TRBD1. CDR1 and CDR2 (germline): ENHRY, SYGVKD. The CDR3 has 14 amino acids. Germline trimming cut 4 bases from V and 0 bases from J; bases unmatched to any gene: 2. DNA for the CDR3: TGTGCCATCAGTGGGACAGGGTTCTCCTACGAGCAGTACGTC. This codes for CAISGTGFSYEQYV.

This clonotype was seen a single time. At one end, the junction sequence differs from germline, possibly due to a read error. The J gene is TRBJ2-2, the V gene TRBV11-3; TRBD1 matches 8 bases. The CDR3 extends over 18 amino acids. The germline gives CDR1 SGHNT, CDR2 YENEEA. CDR3 loop: CASSSPPWTGNYHGEPFF. The CDR3, as DNA: TGTGCCAGCAGCTCCCCCCCCTGGACAGGGAACTACCACGGGGAGCCGTTTTTT.

This clonotype came up a few times. The chain uses TRBV28 and TRBJ1-5; 7 bases are shared with TRBD1. Germline loops: CDR1 MDHEN, CDR2 SYDVKM. The CDR3 contains 15 residues. V lost 7 bases, J lost 2 bases, and 8 bases stayed unmatched. CDR3: CASNFRGGGNQPQHF. DNA for the CDR3: TGTGCCAGCAACTTCAGGGGGGGTGGCAATCAGCCCCAGCATTTT.

V gene TRBV18 combines with J gene TRBJ2-7, with a tentative D call TRBD1 (6 bases). The ends were cut back, 5 bases at V and 0 bases at J, with 8 bases in the middle. Germline V gives CDR1 KGHSH, CDR2 LQKENI. This CDR3 region has 13 residues. The CDR3 loop is CASSSQGSYEQYV. As DNA, the CDR3 is TGTGCCAGCTCATCACAGGGCTCCTACGAGCAGTACGTC.

This clonotype has ten or more counts. DNA for the CDR3: TGTGCCAGCAGCGCCACACTAGCGGACAATGAGCAGTTCTTC. The encoded protein is CASSATLADNEQFF. This chain connects TRBV7-2 to TRBJ2-1, with TRBD2 matching 8 bases. This CDR3 is 14 amino acids long. CDR1 is SGHTA, CDR2 FQGNSA, per germline. Trimming took 5 bases from V and 5 from J; bases not matched to a gene: 5. Filled out from reference TRBV7-2 and TRBJ2-1, the complete variable domain reads GAGVSQSPSNKVTEKGKDVELRCDPISGHTALYWYRQSLGQGLEFLIYFQGNSAPDKSGLPSDRFSAERTGGSVSTLTIQRTQQEDSAVYLCASSATLADNEQFFGPGTRLTVL.

The chain has TRBV28 and TRBJ2-7; 11 bases fit TRBD2. CDR1 is MDHEN and CDR2 is SYDVKM in the germline V gene. The CDR3 sequence is 15 residues long. Unmatched junction bases numbered 7, after V lost 5 bases and J lost 4 bases. The CDR3: CASSPTSGVVYEQYF. In nucleotides, the CDR3 is TGTGCCAGCAGTCCGACTAGCGGGGTGGTGTACGAGCAGTACTTC.

The chain uses TRBV7-8 and TRBJ2-1, with 7 bases that match TRBD2. CDR3 size: 15 residues. The ends lost 1 base at V and 3 bases at J; junction bases unmatched: 3. Germline V gene data show CDR1 as SGHVS and CDR2 as FQNEAQ. CDR3 region: CASSLGAGDYNEQFF. CDR3 in DNA: TGTGCCAGCAGCTTAGGGGCGGGAGACTACAATGAGCAGTTCTTC. Full variable domain (remainder filled in from reference TRBV7-8 and TRBJ2-1): GAGVSQSPRYKVAKRGQDVALRCDPISGHVSLFWYQQALGQGPEFLTYFQNEAQLDKSGLPSDRFFAERPEGSVSTLKIQRTQQEDSAVYLCASSLGAGDYNEQFFGPGTRLTVL.

V gene TRBV7-8 combines with J gene TRBJ2-1; 9 bases agree with TRBD2. The CDR3 contains 17 residues. With V trimmed by 2 bases and J by 4 bases, 9 bases remained unmatched. Germline values: CDR1 SGHVS, CDR2 FQNEAQ. CDR3 sequence (DNA): TGTGCCAGCAGCTTACGGGCGGGAGGGACGAAGTACAATGAGCAGTTCTTC. Translation: CASSLRAGGTKYNEQFF.